This T cell receptor (beta chain) was profiled in a study of blood T cell repertoires in COVID-19. TCRdb keeps only in-frame clones here, not all; method: immunoSEQ multiplex PCR. The data show over 70,000 clones, approximately 80% seen once. Deletions cut 6 bases from V and 7 bases from J, with 9 bases between. The CDR3 is 11 amino acids. The TCR sequence derives from a woman in her sixties or seventies with acute or convalescent COVID-19. The sample was peripheral blood. The rearrangement joins TRBV12-3 or TRBV12-4 to TRBJ1-2; D not resolved. The CDR3 loop reads CASSTGPGYTF. The CDR3 coding sequence is TGTGCCAGCAGCACCGGTCCTGGCTACACCTTC.